The sequence of this T cell receptor beta chain was determined in a study of blood T cell repertoires in COVID-19. Measured with immunoSEQ multiplex PCR; TCRdb has only the in-frame clones, and not every one. Among under 200,000 clones listed, approximately 77% were seen once. The CDR3 spans 15 residues. The trim removed 6 bases at V and 1 base at J, leaving 2 bases unmatched. The germline V gene has CDR1 MNHEY and CDR2 SMNVEV (reference sequence). The chain joins TRBV27 to TRBJ2-3; 12 bases agree with TRBD2. This receptor was obtained from a man between 60 and 75 years old who had recovered from COVID-19. Material for sequencing was PBMCs or T cells enriched from blood (not recorded which). CDR3 nucleotides: TGTGCCAGCAGGACTAGCGGGGGTGGCACAGATACGCAGTATTTT. This sequence encodes CASRTSGGGTDTQYF.